Sequencing of this T cell receptor beta chain was carried out in a study of shared clonotypes between healthy human individuals. In the study overall: Per donor, three plates held CD4 naive cells, three held CD4 memory, two held CD8 naive and one held CD8 memory. Whole-study findings and limits: Non-shared clonotypes had lower generation probabilities than clonotypes shared by all four sorted-subset donors. Relative to memory subsets, naive subsets generally showed larger estimated richness. Several donors showed sharing of about 4.6% of naive CD4 clonotypes.

In regard to this clone: Antigen: not known.

Method: immunoSEQ multiplex PCR; TCRdb's copy keeps in-frame clones and lacks some. The sample lists about 660,000 clones, around two thirds occurring once. Trimming cost V 6 bases and J 6 bases; bases outside gene matches: 8. CDR1 and CDR2 from the germline V gene are SGHDT and YYEEEE. The CDR3 contains 13 residues. The chain carries TRBV5-6 and TRBJ2-7; TRBD1 agrees at 8 bases. The source of this sequence is a woman aged 25-40 years in good health. Sample: memory CD4+ T cells sorted from blood. Subset specified: CD45RA-negative fraction. Here the CDR3 reads CASNALDRAEQYF. As DNA, the CDR3 is TGTGCCAGCAACGCTTTGGACAGGGCCGAGCAGTACTTC.